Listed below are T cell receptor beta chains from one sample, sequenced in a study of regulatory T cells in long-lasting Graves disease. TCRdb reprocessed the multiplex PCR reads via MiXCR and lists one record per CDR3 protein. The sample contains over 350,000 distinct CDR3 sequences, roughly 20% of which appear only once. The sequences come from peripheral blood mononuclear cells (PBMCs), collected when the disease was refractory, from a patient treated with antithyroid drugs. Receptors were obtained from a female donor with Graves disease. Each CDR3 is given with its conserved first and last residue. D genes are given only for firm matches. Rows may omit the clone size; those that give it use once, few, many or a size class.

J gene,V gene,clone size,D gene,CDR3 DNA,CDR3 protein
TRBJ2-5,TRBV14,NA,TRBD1,TGTGCCAGCAGCCAAGGATCCCTTTCGACAGGGGGCTTGGAGACCCAGTACTTC,CASSQGSLSTGGLETQYF
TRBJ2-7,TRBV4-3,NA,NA,TGCGCCAGCAGCCAAGACTACGGGTTTATTTTACGCGAGCAGTACTTC,CASSQDYGFILREQYF
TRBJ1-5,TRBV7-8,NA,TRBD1,TGTGCCAGCAGCTTCTACGGGGGGGGGATGACAGGGAAGTTCCGGCCCCAGCATTTT,CASSFYGGGMTGKFRPQHF
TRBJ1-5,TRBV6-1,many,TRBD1,TGTGCCAGCAGTAGAGGGGGCGGTCAGCCCCAGCATTTT,CASSRGGGQPQHF
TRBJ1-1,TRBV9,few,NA,TGTGCCAGCAGCGCCAGACAGGACTTGAACACTGAAGCTTTCTTT,CASSARQDLNTEAFF
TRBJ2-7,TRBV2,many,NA,TGTGCCAGCAGACAAGGGATTTACGAGCAGTACTTC,CASRQGIYEQYF
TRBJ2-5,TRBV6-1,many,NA,TGTGCCAGCAGTGGGTATGGGGCTGCGGTTGAGACCCAGTACTTC,CASSGYGAAVETQYF
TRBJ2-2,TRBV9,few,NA,TGTGCCAGCAGCCACCCAGGGAGCGCGGGACTCTCGGCCGGGGAGCTGTTTTTT,CASSHPGSAGLSAGELFF
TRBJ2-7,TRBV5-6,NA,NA,TGTGCCAGCAGCGGCATAGGGGCAAGCTCCTACGAGCAGTACTTC,CASSGIGASSYEQYF
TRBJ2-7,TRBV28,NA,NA,TGTGCCAGCACCTTCCAAGGGAGCTCGTTGGAGCAGTACTTC,CASTFQGSSLEQYF
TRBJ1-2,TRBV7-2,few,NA,TGTGCCAGCAGCTTAGTCGCGGGGTCTAACTATGGCTACACCTTC,CASSLVAGSNYGYTF
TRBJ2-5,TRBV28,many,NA,TGTGCCAGCAGTTCTATGGGGTTGAGAGAGACCCAGTACTTC,CASSSMGLRETQYF
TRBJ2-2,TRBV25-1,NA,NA,TGTGCCAGCGAGACAGAAAACACCGGGGAGCTGTTTTTT,CASETENTGELFF
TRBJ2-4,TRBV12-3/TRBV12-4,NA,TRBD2,TGTGCCAGCAGTTCCGGGACTAGCGCTAACATTCAGTACTTC,CASSSGTSANIQYF
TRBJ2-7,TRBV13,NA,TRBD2,TGTGCCAGCAGCGGTGGACTAGCGGGAGGATTTGACTACGAGCAGTACTTC,CASSGGLAGGFDYEQYF
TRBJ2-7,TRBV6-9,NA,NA,TGTGCCAGCAGTTACCATAGCGACGAGCAGTACTTC,CASSYHSDEQYF
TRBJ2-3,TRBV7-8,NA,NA,TGTGCCAGCAGCTTAAAGCGGAGAGGAGCGAGCACAGATACGCAGTATTTT,CASSLKRRGASTDTQYF
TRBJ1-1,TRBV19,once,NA,TGTGCCAGTAGTATCTCCCAGAAGAACACTGAAGCTTTCTTT,CASSISQKNTEAFF
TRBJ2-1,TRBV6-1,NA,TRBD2,TGTGCCAGCATACATAGGACTAGCGGAACCTACAATGAGCAGTTCTTC,CASIHRTSGTYNEQFF
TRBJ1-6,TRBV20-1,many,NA,TGCAGTGCTAGCCCTTCCCAGGGAGTGTATTCACCCCTCCACTTT,CSASPSQGVYSPLHF
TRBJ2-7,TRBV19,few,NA,TGTGCCAGTAGTACGAAGCACAGGAGCTCCTACGAGCAGTACTTC,CASSTKHRSSYEQYF
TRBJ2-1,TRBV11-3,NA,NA,TGTGCCAGCAGCTTGGGCGCTACCGGTGAGCAGTTCTTC,CASSLGATGEQFF
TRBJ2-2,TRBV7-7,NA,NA,TGTGCTAGCAGCAGGACGGGACCCTACACCGGGGAGCTGTTTTTT,CASSRTGPYTGELFF
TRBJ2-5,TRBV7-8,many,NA,TGTGCCAGCAGCTTAGCCAAAGAGACCCAGTACTTC,CASSLAKETQYF
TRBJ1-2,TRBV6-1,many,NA,TGTGCCAGCAGGAAGGCGCCCGAAGGTAGCTATGGCTACACCTTC,CASRKAPEGSYGYTF
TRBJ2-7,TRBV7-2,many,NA,TGTGCCAGCAGCTTATCGGCGGGGATGGGGGGGGCTTACGAGCAGTACTTC,CASSLSAGMGGAYEQYF
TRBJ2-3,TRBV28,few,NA,TGTGCCAGCAGCCGGCTTAGCACAGATACGCAGTATTTT,CASSRLSTDTQYF
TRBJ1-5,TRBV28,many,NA,TGTGCCAGCAGTTTTTTCGGGGAGGTTAGCAATCAGCCCCAGCATTTT,CASSFFGEVSNQPQHF
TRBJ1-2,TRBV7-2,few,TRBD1,TGTGCCAGCAGCCAGGGACAGGGGGCGTTCTATGGCTACACCTTC,CASSQGQGAFYGYTF
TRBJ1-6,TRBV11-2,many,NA,TGTGCCAGCAGCTTGGACTCGGCTTCACCCCTCCACTTT,CASSLDSASPLHF
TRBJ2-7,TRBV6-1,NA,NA,TGTGCCAGCAGCACGACTATCCCCTCCTACGAGCAGTACTTC,CASSTTIPSYEQYF
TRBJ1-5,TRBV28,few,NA,TGTGCCAGCAGCCCCTTGGGGGATTATAGCAATCAGCCCCAGCATTTT,CASSPLGDYSNQPQHF
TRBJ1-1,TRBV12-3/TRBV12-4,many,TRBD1,TGTGCCAGCAGTCTGACAGGGGCTGAAGCTTTCTTT,CASSLTGAEAFF
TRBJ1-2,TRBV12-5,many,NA,TGTGCTAGTGGCCCCCGGCGCACCTATGGCTACACCTTC,CASGPRRTYGYTF
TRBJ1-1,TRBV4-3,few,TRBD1,TGCGCCAGCAGCCCTGGGACAGGGACCACTGAAGCTTTCTTT,CASSPGTGTTEAFF
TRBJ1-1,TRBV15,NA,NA,TGTGCCACCAGGGGCGGGGTCGCTGAAGCTTTCTTT,CATRGGVAEAFF
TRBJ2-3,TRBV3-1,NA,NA,TGTGCCAGCAGCCAGGTGAATACGCAGTATTTT,CASSQVNTQYF
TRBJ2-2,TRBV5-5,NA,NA,TGTGCCAGCAGCTTGGTCCCGGGTTCCACGAACACCGGGGAGCTGTTTTTT,CASSLVPGSTNTGELFF
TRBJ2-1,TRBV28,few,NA,TGTGCCAGCAGCCGGGAGAGCGGCCCTGGGCTAAATGAGCAGTTCTTC,CASSRESGPGLNEQFF
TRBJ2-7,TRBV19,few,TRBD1,TGTGCCAGTAGTATAGGAGGGGGCGCATACGAGCAGTACTTC,CASSIGGGAYEQYF
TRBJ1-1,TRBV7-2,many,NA,TGTGCCAGCAGCTTGGAGGGTATGAACACTGAAGCTTTCTTT,CASSLEGMNTEAFF
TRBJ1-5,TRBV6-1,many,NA,TGTGCCGGCAAAGTGGGGAATCAGCCCCAGCATTTT,CAGKVGNQPQHF